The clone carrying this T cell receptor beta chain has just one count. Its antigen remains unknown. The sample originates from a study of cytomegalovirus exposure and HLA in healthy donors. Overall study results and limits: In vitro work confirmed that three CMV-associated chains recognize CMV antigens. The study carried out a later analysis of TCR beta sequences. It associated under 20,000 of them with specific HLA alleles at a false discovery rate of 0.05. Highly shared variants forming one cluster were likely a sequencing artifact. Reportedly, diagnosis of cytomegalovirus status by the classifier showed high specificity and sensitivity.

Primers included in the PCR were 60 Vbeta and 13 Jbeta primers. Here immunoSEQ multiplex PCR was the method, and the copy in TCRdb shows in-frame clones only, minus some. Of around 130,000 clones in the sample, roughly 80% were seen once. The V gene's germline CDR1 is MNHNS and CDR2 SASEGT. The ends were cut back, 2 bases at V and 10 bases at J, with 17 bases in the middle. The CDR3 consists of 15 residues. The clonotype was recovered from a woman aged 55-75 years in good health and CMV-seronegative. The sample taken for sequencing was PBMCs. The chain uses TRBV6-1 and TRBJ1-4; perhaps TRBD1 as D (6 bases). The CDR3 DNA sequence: TGTGCCAGCAGTGAATTTGGGCAGGGGAGAGGAAAACTGTTTTTT. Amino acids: CASSEFGQGRGKLFF.